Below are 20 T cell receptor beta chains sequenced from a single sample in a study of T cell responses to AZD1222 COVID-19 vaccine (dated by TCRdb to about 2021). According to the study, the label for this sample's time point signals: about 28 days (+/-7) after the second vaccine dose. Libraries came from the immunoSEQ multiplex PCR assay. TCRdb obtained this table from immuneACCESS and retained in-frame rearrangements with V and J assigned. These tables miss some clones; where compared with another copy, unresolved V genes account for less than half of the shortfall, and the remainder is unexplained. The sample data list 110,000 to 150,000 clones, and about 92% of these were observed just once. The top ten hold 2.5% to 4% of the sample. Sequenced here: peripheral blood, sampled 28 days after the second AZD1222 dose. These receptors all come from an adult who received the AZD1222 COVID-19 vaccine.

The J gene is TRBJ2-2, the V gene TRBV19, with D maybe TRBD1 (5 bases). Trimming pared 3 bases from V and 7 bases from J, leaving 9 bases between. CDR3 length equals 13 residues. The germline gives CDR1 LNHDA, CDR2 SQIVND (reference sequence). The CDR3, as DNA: TGTGCCAGTAGTATGGGGCGCGGCGGGGAGCTGTTTTTT. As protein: CASSMGRGGELFF.

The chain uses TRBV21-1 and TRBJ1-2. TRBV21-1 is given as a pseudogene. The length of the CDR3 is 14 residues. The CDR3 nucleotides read TGTGCCAGCAGCCCCGGAAGGGACTACTATGGCTACACCTTC. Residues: CASSPGRDYYGYTF.

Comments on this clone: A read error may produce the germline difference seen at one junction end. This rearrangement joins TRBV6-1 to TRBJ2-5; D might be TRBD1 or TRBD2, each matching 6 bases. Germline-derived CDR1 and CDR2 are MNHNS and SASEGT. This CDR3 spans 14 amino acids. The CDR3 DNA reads TGTGCCAGCAGCGAAGGGGGGACCGCTGAGACCCAGTACTTC. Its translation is CASSEGGTAETQYF.

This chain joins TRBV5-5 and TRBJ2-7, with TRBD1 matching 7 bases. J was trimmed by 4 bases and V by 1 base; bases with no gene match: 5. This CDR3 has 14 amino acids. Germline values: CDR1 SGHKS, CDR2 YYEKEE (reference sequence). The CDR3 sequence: CASSLTGVIYEQYF. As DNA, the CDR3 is TGTGCCAGCAGCTTGACAGGGGTGATATACGAGCAGTACTTC.

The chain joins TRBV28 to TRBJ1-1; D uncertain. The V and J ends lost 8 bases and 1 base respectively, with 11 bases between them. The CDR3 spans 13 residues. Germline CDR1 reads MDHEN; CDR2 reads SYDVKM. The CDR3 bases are TGTGCCAGCGCAGTTTCTGCGAACACTGAAGCTTTCTTT. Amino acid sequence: CASAVSANTEAFF.

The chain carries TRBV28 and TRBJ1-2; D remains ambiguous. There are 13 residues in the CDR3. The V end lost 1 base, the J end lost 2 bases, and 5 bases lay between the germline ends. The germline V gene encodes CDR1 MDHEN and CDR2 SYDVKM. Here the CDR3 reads CASSLSQNYGYTF. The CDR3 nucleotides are TGTGCCAGCAGTTTATCGCAGAACTATGGCTACACCTTC.

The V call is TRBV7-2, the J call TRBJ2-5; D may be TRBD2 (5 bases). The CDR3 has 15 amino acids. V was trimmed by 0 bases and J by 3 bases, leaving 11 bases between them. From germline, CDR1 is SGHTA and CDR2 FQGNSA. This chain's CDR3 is CASSLASGSKETQYF. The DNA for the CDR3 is TGTGCCAGCAGCTTAGCGTCGGGGTCAAAAGAGACCCAGTACTTC.

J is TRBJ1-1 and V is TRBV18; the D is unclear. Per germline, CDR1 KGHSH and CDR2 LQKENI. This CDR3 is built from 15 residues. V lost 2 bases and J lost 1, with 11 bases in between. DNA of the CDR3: TGTGCCAGCTCACCATTTTACGTCTCGAACACTGAAGCTTTCTTT. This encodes CASSPFYVSNTEAFF.

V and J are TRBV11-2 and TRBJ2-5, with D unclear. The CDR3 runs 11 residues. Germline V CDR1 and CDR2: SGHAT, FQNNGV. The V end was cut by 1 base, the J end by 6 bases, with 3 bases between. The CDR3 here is CASSLAQTQYF. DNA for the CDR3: TGTGCCAGCAGCTTAGCGCAGACCCAGTACTTC.

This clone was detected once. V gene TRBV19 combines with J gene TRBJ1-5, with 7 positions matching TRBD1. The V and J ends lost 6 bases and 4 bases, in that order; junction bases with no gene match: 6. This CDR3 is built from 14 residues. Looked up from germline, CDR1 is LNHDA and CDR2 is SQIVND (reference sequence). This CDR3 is CASSGTVLNQPQHF. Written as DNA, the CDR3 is TGTGCCAGTAGCGGGACAGTACTAAATCAGCCCCAGCATTTT.

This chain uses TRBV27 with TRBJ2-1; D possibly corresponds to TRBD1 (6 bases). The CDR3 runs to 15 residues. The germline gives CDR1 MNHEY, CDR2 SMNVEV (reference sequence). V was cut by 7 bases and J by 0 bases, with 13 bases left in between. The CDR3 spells CASKGTLSSYNEQFF. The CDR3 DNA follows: TGTGCCAGCAAGGGGACACTAAGCTCCTACAATGAGCAGTTCTTC.

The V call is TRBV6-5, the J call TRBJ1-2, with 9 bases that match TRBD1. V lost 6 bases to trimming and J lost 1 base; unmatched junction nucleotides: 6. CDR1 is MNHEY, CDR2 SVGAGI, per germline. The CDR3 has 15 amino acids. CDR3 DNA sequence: TGTGCCAGCAGGGGACAGGGAGCTTTTAACTATGGCTACACCTTC. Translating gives CASRGQGAFNYGYTF.

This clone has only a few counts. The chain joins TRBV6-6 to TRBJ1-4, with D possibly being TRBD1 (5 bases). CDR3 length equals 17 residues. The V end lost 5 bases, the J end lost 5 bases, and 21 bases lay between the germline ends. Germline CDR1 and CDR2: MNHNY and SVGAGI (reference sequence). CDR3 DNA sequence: TGTGCCAGCAGTCCATCCGGGACTCTGTCACGGAATGAAAAACTGTTTTTT. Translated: CASSPSGTLSRNEKLFF.

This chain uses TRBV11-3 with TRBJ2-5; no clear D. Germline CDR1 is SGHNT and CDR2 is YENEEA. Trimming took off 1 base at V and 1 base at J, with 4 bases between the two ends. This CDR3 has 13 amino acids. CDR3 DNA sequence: TGTGCCAGCAGCTTAGTCAGCCAAGAGACCCAGTACTTC. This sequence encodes CASSLVSQETQYF. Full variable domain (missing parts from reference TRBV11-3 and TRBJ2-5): EAGVVQSPRYKIIEKKQPVAFWCNPISGHNTLYWYLQNLGQGPELLIRYENEEAVDDSQLPKDRFSAERLKGVDSTLKIQPAELGDSAVYLCASSLVSQETQYFGPGTRLLVL.

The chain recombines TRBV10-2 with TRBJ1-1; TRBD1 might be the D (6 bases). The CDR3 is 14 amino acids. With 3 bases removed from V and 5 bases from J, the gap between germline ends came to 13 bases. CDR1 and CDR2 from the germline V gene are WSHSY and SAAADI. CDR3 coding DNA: TGCGCCAGCAGTGAAACAGGGACGCTGACTGAAGCTTTCTTT. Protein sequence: CASSETGTLTEAFF.

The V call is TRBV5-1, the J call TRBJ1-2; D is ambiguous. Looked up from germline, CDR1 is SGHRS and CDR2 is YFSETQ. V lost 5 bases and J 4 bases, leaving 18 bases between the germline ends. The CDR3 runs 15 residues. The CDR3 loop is CASSPRADLGYGYTF. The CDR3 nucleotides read TGCGCCAGCAGTCCTCGGGCAGACCTCGGCTATGGCTACACCTTC.

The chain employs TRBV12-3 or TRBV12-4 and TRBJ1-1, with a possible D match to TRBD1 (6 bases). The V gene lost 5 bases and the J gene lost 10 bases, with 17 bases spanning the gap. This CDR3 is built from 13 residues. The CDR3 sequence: CASSTDGGGGAFF. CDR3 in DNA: TGTGCCAGCAGTACTGACGGGGGAGGGGGAGCTTTCTTT.

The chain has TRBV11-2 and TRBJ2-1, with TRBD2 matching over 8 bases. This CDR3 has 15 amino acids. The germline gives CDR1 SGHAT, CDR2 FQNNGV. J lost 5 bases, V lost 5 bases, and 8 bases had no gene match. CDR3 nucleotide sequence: TGTGCCAGCAGCGCCGGGACTAGTTTTAACAATGAGCAGTTCTTC. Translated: CASSAGTSFNNEQFF.

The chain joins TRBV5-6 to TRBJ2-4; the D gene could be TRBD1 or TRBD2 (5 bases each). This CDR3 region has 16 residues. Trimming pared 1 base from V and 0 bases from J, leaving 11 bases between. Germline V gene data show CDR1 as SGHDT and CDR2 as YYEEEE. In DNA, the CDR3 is TGTGCCAGCAGCTTGTACGGGGCGCCAGCCAAAAACATTCAGTACTTC. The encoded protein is CASSLYGAPAKNIQYF.

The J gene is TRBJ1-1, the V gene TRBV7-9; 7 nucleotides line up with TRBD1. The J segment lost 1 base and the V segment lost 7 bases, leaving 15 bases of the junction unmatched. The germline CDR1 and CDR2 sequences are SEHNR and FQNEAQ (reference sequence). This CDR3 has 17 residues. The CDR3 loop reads CASTSDFPGTANTEAFF. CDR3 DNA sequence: TGTGCCAGCACCTCCGATTTTCCCGGGACAGCGAACACTGAAGCTTTCTTT.